The entry that follows covers one TCR beta chain sequence. Its target antigen remains unknown. Base qualities are missing; no much larger clone stands one base away. The germline V gene (reference sequence) provides CDR1 SEHNR and CDR2 FQNEAQ. V is shortened by 1 base, J by 4 bases, and the region joining them spans 10 bases. The cysteine opens and the phenylalanine closes a CDR3 of 14 amino acids. CDR3 DNA only is kept here, 42 bases in frame from base 1. The source of the sample is a study of blood T cells in healthy people across ages (dated by TCRdb to between 2014 and 2016). As for the study more broadly: Template switching captured roughly one uniquely barcoded TCR beta cDNA molecule per two T cells in model experiments. For two donors (one aged 18 to 30 and one aged 80 or older), the study analyzed two additional independent replicas of 1 million unique cDNA reads from the same blood draw. Donors were grouped into four age groups: young (average 16 years), middle-aged (around 39), aged (around 60) and long-lived (approximately 81). To track age-related changes in TCR beta repertoire diversity, the study relied on deep sequencing normalized with unique cDNA molecular identifiers.

The study at large found these results: Observed TCR beta diversity per million T cells fell roughly linearly with age, and a significant reduction was already apparent by age around 36. Since profiling was done on bulk unsorted PBMCs, naive and antigen-experienced compartments could not be conclusively compared. Observed TCR beta diversity correlated strongly with the percentage of naive T cells measured by flow cytometry. Compared with the aged group, the long-lived group had more naive CD4+ T cells, fewer expanded clones and increased TCR diversity, suggesting age selection. Estimates of total diversity based on one million sequenced T cells were considered lower bounds and underestimates. Because donor CMV infection status was unknown, age-related changes in expanded clonotypes were potentially confounded.

The roughly 39 donors, aged roughly 6 to 100 years, were systemically healthy Caucasian individuals from Russia. Each donor gave ten milliliters of peripheral blood, drawn into EDTA-treated Vacutainer tubes. Ficoll-Paque density-gradient centrifugation was used to isolate PBMCs, with at least 7 million per sample. Trizol reagent was used to extract total RNA from the PBMCs, yielding at least 5 micrograms per sample. Naive CD45RAhigh/CD27high T cell percentages were measured by flow cytometry on a PBMC aliquot from every donor. The library relied on 5' RACE. For sequencing, an Illumina HiSeq 2500 was employed. A second PCR of roughly 6 to 11 cycles was run with a J-beta primer mix and a sample-barcoded 5' primer. A unique molecular identifier was introduced onto each TCR beta cDNA molecule by a template-switch 5' adaptor carrying 12 random nucleotides. Each sample yielded at least 2.5 million CDR3-containing paired-end reads. First-strand cDNA synthesis was performed from all RNA using the Mint cDNA synthesis kit, with priming by a TRBC-specific oligonucleotide. Following uracil-DNA glycosylase treatment, a first 18-cycle PCR with universal primers M1SS and BC2_uni_R was performed on all cDNA. In the source study's methods: Normalization of each sample was performed by random selection of 1 million high-quality reads, each carrying a distinct molecular identifier. Instead of being binned into consensus sequences, reads with shared molecular identifiers were discarded. CDR3 identification, clonotype clustering and error correction used MiTCR with a Q25 quality threshold and the strictest error-elimination algorithm. A nonparametric unseen species model with Euler transformation was used to estimate a lower bound on total TCR beta diversity. TCRdb handled the public reads itself, with Q25 trimming in fastp and clone calling in MiXCR, and kept productive beta chains. Each CDR3 protein gets just one entry, which takes the most common genes and DNA from the rows behind it. The authors' filters were not applied to this entry. The sample table records more than 1,000,000 distinct CDR3 sequences; around 25% of these occur just once. In total, the top ten clones hold approximately 0.7% of the sample.

Separately, the same data were catalogued under a study of T cells of mothers and their children. The second study's authors report: Nine systemically healthy Caucasian individuals served as donors, namely three mothers together with their six children. cDNA synthesis used all of the extracted RNA, with 1.5 ug of RNA in each 15 ul reaction. Sample barcodes and 2-4 random nucleotides were added via the M1S primer in the second PCR. More than 8 million TCR beta CDR3 reads were obtained from each mother, and some 3.2 million reads were obtained from each child. Thymic selection shapes the output of TCR recombination in a similar way in related and unrelated pairs, and inherited differences have a minor effect. Normalized repertoire overlap was always found to be slightly, but never significantly, higher in related mother-child pairs than in unrelated mother-child pairs. No persistent microchimeric T cell clones were found, with a detection sensitivity of approximately 95 clones per million clonotypes. Deep NGS was used in the study to compare the TCR beta repertoires of mothers and children and to look for features that separate related mother-child pairs from unrelated individuals. On average, the children were around 11 +/- 4 years old, while the mothers were approximately 41 +/- 4 years old. Libraries were sequenced on Illumina HiSeq 2000 with 100+100 nt paired-end reads after adapter ligation with NEBNext reagents. To avoid cross-contamination, the mother libraries and the child libraries were prepared a month apart and sequenced in separate runs. Each donor had between 500,000 and 2,000,000 distinct TCR beta clonotypes identified. Naive TCR beta clonotypes were estimated from low-frequency clonotypes matched to each donor's FACS-determined naive share, without sorting.

The V and J segments used are TRBV7-9 and TRBJ2-5; the D gene is not confidently resolved. Sequencing was performed on blood. The sequence was collected from a girl aged 2-10 years in good health. The DNA reads as follows: TGTGCCAGCAGCTTAGGGGAACCCCGAGAGACCCAGTACTTC. This is translated as CASSLGEPRETQYF. Where the CDR3 stops, the reference TRBV7-9 and TRBJ2-5 genes take over; the full variable domain is DTGVSQNPRHKITKRGQNVTFRCDPISEHNRLYWYRQTLGQGPEFLTYFQNEAQLEKSRLLSDRFSAERPKGSFSTLEIQRTEQGDSAMYLCASSLGEPRETQYFGPGTRLLVL.